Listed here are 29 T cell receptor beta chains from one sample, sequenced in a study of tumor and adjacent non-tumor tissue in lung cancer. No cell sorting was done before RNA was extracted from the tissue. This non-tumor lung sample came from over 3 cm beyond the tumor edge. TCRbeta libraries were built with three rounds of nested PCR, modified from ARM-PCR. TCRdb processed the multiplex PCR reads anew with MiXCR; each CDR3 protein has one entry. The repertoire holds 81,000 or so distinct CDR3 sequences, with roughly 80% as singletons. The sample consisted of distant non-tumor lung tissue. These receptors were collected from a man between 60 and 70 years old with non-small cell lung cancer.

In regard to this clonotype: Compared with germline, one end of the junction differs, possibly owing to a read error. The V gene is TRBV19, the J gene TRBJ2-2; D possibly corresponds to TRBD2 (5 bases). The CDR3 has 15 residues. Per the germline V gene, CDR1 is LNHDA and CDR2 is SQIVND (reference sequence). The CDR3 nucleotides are TGTGCCAGTAGTATGGAATTCGCGAACACCGGGGAGCTGCTTTTT. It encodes CASSMEFANTGELLF.

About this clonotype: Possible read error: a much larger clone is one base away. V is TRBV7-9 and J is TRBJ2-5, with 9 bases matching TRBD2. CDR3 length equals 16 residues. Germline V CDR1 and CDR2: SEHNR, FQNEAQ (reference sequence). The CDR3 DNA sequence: TGTGTCAGCAGCTTAATGCTAGCGGGATCCCCCGAGACCCAGTACTTC. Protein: CVSSLMLAGSPETQYF.

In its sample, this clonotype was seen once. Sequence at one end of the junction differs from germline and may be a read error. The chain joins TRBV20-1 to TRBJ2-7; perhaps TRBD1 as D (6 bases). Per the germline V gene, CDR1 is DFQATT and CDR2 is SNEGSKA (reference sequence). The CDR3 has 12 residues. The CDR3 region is CSTNDRIYEQYF. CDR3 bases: TGCAGTACTAATGACAGGATCTACGAGCAGTATTTC.

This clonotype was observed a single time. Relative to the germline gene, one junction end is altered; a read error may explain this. The CDR3 spells CDSSFLPGTSGSLGVDTQYF. CDR3 in DNA: TGTGACAGTAGTTTCCTCCCCGGGACTAGCGGTTCTCTCGGTGTTGATACGCAGTATTTT. V is TRBV19 and J is TRBJ2-3; 11 bases fit TRBD2. Germline-derived CDR1 and CDR2 are LNHDA and SQIVND (reference sequence). CDR3 size: 20 residues.

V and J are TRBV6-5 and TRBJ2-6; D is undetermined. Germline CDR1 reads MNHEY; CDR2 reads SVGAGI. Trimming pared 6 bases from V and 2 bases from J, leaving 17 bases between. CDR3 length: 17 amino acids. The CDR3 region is CASSLAEASPGANVLTF. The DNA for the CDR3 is TGTGCCAGCAGCCTGGCGGAAGCCAGCCCTGGGGCCAACGTCCTGACTTTC.

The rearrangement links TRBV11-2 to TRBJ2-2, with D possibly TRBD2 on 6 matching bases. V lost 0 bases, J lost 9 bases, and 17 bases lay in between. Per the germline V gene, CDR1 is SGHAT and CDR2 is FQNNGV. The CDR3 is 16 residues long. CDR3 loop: CASSLEPPTSSRELFF. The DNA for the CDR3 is TGTGCCAGCAGCTTAGAACCCCCCACTAGCTCCAGGGAGCTGTTTTTT. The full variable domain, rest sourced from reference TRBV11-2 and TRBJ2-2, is EAGVAQSPRYKIIEKRQSVAFWCNPISGHATLYWYQQILGQGPKLLIQFQNNGVVDDSQLPKDRFSAERLKGVDSTLKIQPAKLEDSAVYLCASSLEPPTSSRELFFGEGSRLTVL.

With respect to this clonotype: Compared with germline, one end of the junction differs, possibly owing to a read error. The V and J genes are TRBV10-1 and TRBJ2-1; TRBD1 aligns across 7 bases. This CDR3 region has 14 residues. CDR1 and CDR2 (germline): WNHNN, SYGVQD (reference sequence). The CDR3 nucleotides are TGCGCCAGTAGTGAGATGGCAGGGGGCAATGAGCAGTTCTTC. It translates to CASSEMAGGNEQFF.

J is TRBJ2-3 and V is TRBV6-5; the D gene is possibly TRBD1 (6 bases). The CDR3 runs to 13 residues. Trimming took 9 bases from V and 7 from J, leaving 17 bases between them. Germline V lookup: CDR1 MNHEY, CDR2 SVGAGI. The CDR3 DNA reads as TGTGCCAGTATGCCATCGCAGGGGTATACGCAGTATTTT. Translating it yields CASMPSQGYTQYF.

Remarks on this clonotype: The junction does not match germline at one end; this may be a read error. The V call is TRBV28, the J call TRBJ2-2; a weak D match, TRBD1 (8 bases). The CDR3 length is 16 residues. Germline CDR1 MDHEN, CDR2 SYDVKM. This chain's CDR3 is CAGSTNRGGRTGELFF. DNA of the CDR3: TGTGCCGGCAGCACAAACAGGGGGGGTCGCACCGGGGAGCTGTTTTTT.

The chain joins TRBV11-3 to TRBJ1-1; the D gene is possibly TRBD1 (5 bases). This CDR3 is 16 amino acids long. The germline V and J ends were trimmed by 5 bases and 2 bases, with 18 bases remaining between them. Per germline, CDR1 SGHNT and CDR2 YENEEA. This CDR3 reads CASSPTTGQLNTEAFF. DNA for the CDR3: TGTGCCAGCAGCCCTACCACGGGGCAACTTAACACTGAAGCTTTCTTT.

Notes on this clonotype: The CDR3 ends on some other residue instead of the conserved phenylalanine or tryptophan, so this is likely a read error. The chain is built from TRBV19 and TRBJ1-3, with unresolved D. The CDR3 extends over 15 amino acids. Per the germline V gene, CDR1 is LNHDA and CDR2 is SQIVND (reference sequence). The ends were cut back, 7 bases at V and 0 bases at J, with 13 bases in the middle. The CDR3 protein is CASKELSSSGNTIYY. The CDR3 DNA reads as TGTGCCAGTAAGGAACTTTCAAGCTCTGGAAACACCATATATTAT.

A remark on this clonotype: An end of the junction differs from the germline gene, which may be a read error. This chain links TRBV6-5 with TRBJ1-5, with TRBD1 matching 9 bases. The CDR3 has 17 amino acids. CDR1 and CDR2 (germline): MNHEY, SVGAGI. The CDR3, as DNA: TGTGCCAGCAACAGGACAGGGGATTGCAATAGCAATCAGCCTCAGCATTTT. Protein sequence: CASNRTGDCNSNQPQHF.

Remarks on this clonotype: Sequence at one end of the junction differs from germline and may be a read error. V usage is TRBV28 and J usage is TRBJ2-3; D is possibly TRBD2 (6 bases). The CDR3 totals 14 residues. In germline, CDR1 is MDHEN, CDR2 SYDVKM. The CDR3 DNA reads TGTGCCAGCAGTTTCCTTAGCGGCAGAGATACGCAGTGTTTT. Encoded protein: CASSFLSGRDTQCF. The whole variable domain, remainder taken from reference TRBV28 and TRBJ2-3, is DVKVTQSSRYLVKRTGEKVFLECVQDMDHENMFWYRQDPGLGLRLIYFSYDVKMKEKGDIPEGYSVSREKKERFSLILESASTNQTSMYLCASSFLSGRDTQCFGPGTRLTVL.

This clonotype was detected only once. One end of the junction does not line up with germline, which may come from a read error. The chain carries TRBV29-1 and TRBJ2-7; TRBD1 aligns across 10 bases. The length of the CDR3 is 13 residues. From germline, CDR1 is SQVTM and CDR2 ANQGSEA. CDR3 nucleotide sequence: TGCAGCGGGGGACAGGGGAACTACCGGGAGCACTACTTC. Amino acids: CSGGQGNYREHYF.

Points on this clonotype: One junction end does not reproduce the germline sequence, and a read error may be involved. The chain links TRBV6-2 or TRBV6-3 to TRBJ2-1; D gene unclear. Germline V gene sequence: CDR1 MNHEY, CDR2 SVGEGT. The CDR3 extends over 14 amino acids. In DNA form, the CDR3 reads TGTCCCAGCACCGACCGGATAGCCCGCAATGAGCAGATCTTC. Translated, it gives CPSTDRIARNEQIF.

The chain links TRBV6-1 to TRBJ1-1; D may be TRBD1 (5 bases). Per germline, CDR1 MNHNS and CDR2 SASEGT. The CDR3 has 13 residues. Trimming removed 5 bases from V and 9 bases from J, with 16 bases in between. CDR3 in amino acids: CASSPGTGYKAFF. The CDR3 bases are TGTGCCAGCAGTCCCGGGACGGGGTACAAAGCTTTCTTT.

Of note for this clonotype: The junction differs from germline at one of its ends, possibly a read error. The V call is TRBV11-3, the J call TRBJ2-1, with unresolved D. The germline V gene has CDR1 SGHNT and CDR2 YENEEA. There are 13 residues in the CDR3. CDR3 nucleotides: TGTGCCGGCAGCCGAACAGTCGACAATGAGCAGTTCTTC. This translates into CAGSRTVDNEQFF. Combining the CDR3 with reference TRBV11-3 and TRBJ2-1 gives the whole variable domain EAGVVQSPRYKIIEKKQPVAFWCNPISGHNTLYWYLQNLGQGPELLIRYENEEAVDDSQLPKDRFSAERLKGVDSTLKIQPAELGDSAVYLCAGSRTVDNEQFFGPGTRLTVL.

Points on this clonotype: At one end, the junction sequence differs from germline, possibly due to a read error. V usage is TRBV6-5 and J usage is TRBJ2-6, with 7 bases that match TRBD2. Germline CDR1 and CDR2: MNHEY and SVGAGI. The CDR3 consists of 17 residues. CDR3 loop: CASSLAVAISGANVLTF. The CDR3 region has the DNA TGTGCCAGCAGCCTAGCGGTAGCCATCTCTGGGGCCAACGTTCTGACTTTC.

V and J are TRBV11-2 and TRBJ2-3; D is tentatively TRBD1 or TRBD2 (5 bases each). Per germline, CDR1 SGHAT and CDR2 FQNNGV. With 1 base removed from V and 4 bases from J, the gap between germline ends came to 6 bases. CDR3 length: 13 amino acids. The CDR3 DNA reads TGTGCCAGCAGCTTAGGGGGGTCAGATACGCAGTATTTT. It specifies CASSLGGSDTQYF.

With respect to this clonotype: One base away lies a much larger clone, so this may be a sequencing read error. CDR3 sequence: CSMGGGSGQPQHF. The CDR3 DNA reads TGCAGCATGGGCGGGGGGTCCGGGCAGCCCCAGCATTTT. The chain couples TRBV29-1 to TRBJ1-5; D perhaps matches TRBD1 (5 bases). CDR1 and CDR2 (germline): SQVTM, ANQGSEA. Trimming pared 8 bases from V and 7 bases from J, leaving 18 bases between. This CDR3 contains 13 residues.

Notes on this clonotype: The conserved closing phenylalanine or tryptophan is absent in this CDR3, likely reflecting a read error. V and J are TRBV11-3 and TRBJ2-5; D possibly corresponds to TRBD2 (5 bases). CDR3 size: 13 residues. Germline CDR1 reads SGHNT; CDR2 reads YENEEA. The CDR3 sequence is CVSCFTGEETQYL. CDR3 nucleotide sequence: TGTGTCAGCTGCTTTACCGGGGAAGAGACCCAGTACTTA.

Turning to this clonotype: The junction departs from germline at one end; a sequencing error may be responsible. The CDR3 loop is CSGRVGTGALFGEKLFF. The CDR3 bases are TGCAGTGGTAGAGTCGGGACAGGGGCACTCTTTGGGGAAAAACTGTTTTTT. The chain combines TRBV20-1 with TRBJ1-4; 10 nucleotides match TRBD1. The CDR3 totals 17 residues. The germline CDR1 and CDR2 sequences are DFQATT and SNEGSKA (reference sequence).

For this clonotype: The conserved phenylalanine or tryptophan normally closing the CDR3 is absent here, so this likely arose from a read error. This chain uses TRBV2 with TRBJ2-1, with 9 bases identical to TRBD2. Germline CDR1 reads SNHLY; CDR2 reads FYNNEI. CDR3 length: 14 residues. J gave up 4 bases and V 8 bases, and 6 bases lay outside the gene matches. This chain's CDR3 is CASGPLAGYNEQFS. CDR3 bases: TGTGCCAGCGGACCGCTAGCGGGGTACAATGAGCAGTTCTCC.

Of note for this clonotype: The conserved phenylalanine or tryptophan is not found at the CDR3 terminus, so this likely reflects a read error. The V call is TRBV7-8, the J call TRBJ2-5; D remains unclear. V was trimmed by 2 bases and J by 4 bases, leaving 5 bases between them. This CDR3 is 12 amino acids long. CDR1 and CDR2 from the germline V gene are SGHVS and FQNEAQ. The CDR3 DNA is TGTGCCAGCAGCTTAAGAAGAGAGACCCAGTACTTA. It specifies CASSLRRETQYL.

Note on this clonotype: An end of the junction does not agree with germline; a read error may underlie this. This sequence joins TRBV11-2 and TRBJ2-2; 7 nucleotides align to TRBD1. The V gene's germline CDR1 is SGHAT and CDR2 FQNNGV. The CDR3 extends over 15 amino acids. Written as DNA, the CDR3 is TGTGCCAGCAGCGAAGGTGGTCGAAGCACAGGGGAGCTGATTTTT. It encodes CASSEGGRSTGELIF.

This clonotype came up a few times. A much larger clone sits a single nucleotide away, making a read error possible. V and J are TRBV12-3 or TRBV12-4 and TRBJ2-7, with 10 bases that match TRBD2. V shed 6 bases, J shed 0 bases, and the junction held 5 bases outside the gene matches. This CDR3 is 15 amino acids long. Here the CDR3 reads CASRSSGGASYEQYF. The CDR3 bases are TGTGCCAGCAGATCCAGCGGGGGGGCCTCCTACGAGCAGTACTTC.

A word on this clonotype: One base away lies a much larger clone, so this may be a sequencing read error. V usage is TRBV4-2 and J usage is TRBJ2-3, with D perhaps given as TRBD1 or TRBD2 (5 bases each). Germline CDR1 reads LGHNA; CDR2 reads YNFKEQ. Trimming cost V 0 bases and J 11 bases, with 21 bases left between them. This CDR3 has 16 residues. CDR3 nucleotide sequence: TGTGCCAGCAGCCAAGAGGCTAGCCCAGGGCCAGCTATGCAGTATTTT. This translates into CASSQEASPGPAMQYF.

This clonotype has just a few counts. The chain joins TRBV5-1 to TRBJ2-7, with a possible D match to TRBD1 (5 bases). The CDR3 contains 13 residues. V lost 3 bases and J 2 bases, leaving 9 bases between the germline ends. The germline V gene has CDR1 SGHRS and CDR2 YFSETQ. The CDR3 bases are TGCGCCAGCAGCTGGCAGGGTGCCTACGAGCAGTACTTC. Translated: CASSWQGAYEQYF.

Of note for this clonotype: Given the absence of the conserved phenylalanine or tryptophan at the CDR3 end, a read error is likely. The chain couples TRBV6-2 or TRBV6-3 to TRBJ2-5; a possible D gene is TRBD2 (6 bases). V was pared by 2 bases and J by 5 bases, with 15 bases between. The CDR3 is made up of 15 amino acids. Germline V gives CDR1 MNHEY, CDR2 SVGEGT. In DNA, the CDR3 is TGTGCCAGCAGTTACCCAAGACTAGGAGGGGAGACCCAGTACTAC. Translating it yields CASSYPRLGGETQYY.